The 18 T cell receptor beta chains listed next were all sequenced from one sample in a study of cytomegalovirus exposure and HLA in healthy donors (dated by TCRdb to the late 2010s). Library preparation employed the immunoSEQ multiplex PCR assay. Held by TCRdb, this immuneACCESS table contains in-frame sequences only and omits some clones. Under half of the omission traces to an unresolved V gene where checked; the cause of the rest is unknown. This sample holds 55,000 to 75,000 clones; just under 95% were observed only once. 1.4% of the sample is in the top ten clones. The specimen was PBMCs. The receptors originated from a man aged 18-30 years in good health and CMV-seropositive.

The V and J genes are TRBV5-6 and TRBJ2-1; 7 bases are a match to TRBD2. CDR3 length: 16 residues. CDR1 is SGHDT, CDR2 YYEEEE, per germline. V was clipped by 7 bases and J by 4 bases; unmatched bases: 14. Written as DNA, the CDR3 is TGTGCCAGCTGGGGCACGGCTAGCGGACTTTACAATGAGCAGTTCTTC. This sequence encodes CASWGTASGLYNEQFF.

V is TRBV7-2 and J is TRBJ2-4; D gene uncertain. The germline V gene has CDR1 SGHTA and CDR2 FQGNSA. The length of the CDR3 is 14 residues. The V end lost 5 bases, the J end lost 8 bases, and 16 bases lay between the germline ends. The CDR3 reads CASSLGGLLYIQYF. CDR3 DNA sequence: TGTGCCAGCAGCCTAGGCGGTTTGCTGTACATTCAGTACTTC.

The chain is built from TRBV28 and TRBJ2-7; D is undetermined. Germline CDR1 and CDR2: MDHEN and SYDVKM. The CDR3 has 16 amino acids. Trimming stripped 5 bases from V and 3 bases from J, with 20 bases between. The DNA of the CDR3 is TGTGCCAGCAGTCCACCCCCGTCCAGGTTCTACTACGAGCAGTACTTC. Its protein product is CASSPPPSRFYYEQYF.

The CDR3 reads CASGLVHKQGAGITDTQYF. DNA for the CDR3: TGTGCTAGTGGTTTGGTACACAAACAGGGAGCGGGGATCACAGATACGCAGTATTTT. J is TRBJ2-3 and V is TRBV12-5; TRBD2 is a possible D gene (7 bases). CDR3 length: 19 amino acids. V was cut by 0 bases and J by 2 bases, with 21 bases left in between. Germline values: CDR1 LGHNT, CDR2 FRNRAP.

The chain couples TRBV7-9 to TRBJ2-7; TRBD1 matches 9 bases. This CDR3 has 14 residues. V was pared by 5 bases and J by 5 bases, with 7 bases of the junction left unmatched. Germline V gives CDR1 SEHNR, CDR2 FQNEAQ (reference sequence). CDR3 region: CASSVGQGIDEQYF. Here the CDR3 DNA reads TGTGCCAGCAGCGTCGGACAGGGGATCGACGAGCAGTACTTC.

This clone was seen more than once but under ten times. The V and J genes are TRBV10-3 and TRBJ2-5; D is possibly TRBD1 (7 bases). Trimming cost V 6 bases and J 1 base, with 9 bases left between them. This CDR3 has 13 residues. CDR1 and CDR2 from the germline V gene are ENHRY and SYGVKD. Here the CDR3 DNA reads TGTGCCATCAGCAGGGGGGCCCAAGAGACCCAGTACTTC. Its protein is CAISRGAQETQYF.

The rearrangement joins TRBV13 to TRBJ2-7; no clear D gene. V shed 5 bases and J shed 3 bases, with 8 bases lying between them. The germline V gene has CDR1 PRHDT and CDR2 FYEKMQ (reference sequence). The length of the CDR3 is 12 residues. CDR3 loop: CASSRGVYEQYF. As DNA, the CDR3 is TGTGCCAGCAGCCGCGGAGTCTACGAGCAGTACTTC.

The CDR3 sequence: CASSSVPDTQYF. The CDR3 DNA sequence: TGTGCCAGCAGTTCTGTCCCCGATACGCAGTATTTT. The chain joins TRBV28 to TRBJ2-3, with D unresolved. The CDR3 totals 12 residues. The germline V and J ends were trimmed by 4 bases and 6 bases, with 8 bases remaining between them. Germline-derived CDR1 and CDR2 are MDHEN and SYDVKM. The full variable domain, its missing parts supplied by reference TRBV28 and TRBJ2-3, is DVKVTQSSRYLVKRTGEKVFLECVQDMDHENMFWYRQDPGLGLRLIYFSYDVKMKEKGDIPEGYSVSREKKERFSLILESASTNQTSMYLCASSSVPDTQYFGPGTRLTVL.

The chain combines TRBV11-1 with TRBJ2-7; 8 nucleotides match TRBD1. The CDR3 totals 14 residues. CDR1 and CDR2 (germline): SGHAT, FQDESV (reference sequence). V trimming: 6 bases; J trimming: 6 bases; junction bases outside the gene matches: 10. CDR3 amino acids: CASSYVGQGGEQYF. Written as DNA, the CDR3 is TGTGCCAGCAGTTACGTTGGACAGGGCGGCGAGCAGTACTTC. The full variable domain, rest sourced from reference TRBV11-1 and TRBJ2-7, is EAEVAQSPRYKITEKSQAVAFWCDPISGHATLYWYRQILGQGPELLVQFQDESVVDDSQLPKDRFSAERLKGVDSTLKIQPAELGDSAMYLCASSYVGQGGEQYFGPGTRLTVT.

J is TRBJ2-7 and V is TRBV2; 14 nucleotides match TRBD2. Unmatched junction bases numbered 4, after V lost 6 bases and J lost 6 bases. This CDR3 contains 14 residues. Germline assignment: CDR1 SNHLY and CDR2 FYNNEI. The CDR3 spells CASRAGTSGGEQYF. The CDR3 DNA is TGTGCCAGCAGGGCCGGGACTAGCGGGGGCGAGCAGTACTTC.

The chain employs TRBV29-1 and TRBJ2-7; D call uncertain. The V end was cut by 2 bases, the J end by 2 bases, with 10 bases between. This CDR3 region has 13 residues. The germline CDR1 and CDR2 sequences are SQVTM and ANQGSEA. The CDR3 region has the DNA TGCAGCGTTGAAACTCAAATACCCTACGAGCAGTACTTC. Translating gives CSVETQIPYEQYF.

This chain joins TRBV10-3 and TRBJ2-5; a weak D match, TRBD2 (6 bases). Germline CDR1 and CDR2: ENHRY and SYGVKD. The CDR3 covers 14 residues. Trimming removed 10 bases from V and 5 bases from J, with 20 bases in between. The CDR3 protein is CATTAGLARETQYF. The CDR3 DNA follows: TGTGCCACCACTGCTGGGCTAGCGCGGGAGACCCAGTACTTC.

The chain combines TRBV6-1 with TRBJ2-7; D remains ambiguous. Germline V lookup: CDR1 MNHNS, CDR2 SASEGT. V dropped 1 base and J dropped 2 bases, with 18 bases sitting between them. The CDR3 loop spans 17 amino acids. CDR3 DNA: TGTGCCAGCAGTGAAGGGCTGTGGGCAGGTGCACCCTACGAGCAGTACTTC. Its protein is CASSEGLWAGAPYEQYF.

CDR3 nucleotide sequence: TGTGCCACCAGCGGCCTTACAGCGAACACTGAAGCTTTCTTT. This sequence encodes CATSGLTANTEAFF. The rearrangement uses TRBV15 and TRBJ1-1; no firm D call. Germline V gene lookup returns CDR1 LNHNV and CDR2 YYDKDF (reference sequence). The V gene lost 5 bases and the J gene lost 1 base, with 11 bases spanning the gap. There are 14 residues in the CDR3.

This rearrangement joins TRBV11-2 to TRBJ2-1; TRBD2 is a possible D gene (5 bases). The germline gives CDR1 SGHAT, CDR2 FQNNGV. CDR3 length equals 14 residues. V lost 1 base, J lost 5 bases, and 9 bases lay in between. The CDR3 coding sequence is TGTGCCAGCAGCTTAGCGGGGATAAACAATGAGCAGTTCTTC. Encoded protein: CASSLAGINNEQFF.

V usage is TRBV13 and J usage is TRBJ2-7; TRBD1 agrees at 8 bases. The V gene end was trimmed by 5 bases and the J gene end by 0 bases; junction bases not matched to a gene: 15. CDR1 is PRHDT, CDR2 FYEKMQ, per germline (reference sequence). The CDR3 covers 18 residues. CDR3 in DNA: TGTGCCAGCAGCCCGACTCGCGGACAGGGTGTATTCTCCTACGAGCAGTACTTC. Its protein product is CASSPTRGQGVFSYEQYF.

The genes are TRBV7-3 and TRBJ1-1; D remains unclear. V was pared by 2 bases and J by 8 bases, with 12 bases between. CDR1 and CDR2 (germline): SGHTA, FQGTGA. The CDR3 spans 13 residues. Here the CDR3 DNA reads TGTGCCAGCAGCTTACAAGGAGGGAAGGAAGCTTTCTTT. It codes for CASSLQGGKEAFF.

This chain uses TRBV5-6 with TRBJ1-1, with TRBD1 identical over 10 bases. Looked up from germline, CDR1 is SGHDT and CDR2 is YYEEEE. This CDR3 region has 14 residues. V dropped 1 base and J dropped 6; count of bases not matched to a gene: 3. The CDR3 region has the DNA TGTGCCAGCAGCTTGTGGACAGGGGGATCTGAAGCTTTCTTT. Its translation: CASSLWTGGSEAFF.